The source of this T cell receptor (beta chain) is a study of T cell clones after liver transplantation. Study information: TCRbeta sequencing after a pre-transplant mixed lymphocyte reaction identified graft-donor-reactive clones, later tracked in post-transplant blood. Tolerant meant at least one year fully off immunosuppression without liver enzymes above twice normal. Study results and limitations: Donor-reactive sequences fell more than third party-reactive ones, suggesting partial deletion.

TCRdb's table, derived via immunoSEQ multiplex PCR, lists solely in-frame clones and lacks some. The table lists about 74,000 clones, under 90% of them singletons, with 0.6% in the top ten. Turning to this clone: Its antigen is undetermined.

Germline V gene sequence: CDR1 SGHRS, CDR2 YFSETQ. This CDR3 spans 14 amino acids. Trimming left V 4 bases short and J 2 bases short, with 12 bases between. The chain links TRBV5-1 to TRBJ2-5; D assignment may be TRBD1 or TRBD2 (5 bases each). Source: CD4+ T cells from blood, taken before liver transplant. The source is a human donor who received a liver transplant. CDR3 nucleotides: TGCGCCAGCAGCCCCGGGACCTCACAAGAGACCCAGTACTTC. Translating it yields CASSPGTSQETQYF.